This record concerns one TCR beta chain sequence. CDR1 is SGHRS, CDR2 YFSETQ, per germline. The germline V and J ends were trimmed by 4 bases and 0 bases, with 10 bases remaining between them. The CDR3 covers 15 residues. This specimen belongs to a study of radiation and T cells in renal cell carcinoma. Study-level background: Nephrectomy followed 15 Gy stereotactic body radiation by 4 weeks.

Here immunoSEQ multiplex PCR was the method, and the copy in TCRdb shows in-frame clones only, minus some. The sample lists 70,000 or so clones; 82% were seen once. Regarding time point: blood 2 weeks post-SBRT. Treatment specified: 15 Gy SBRT to primary tumor, nephrectomy 4 weeks later. The material sequenced was blood, taken from a patient whose treatment included radiotherapy and nephrectomy. V gene TRBV5-1 combines with J gene TRBJ2-2, with D possibly TRBD1 on 6 matching bases. The source of this sequence is a man between 60 and 75 years old with renal cell carcinoma. CDR3 bases: TGCGCCAGCAGCCCCCGGACAGCGAACACCGGGGAGCTGTTTTTT. It encodes CASSPRTANTGELFF.